The present T cell receptor beta chain was sequenced within a study of T cells in women clearing cervical HPV infection. Study observations and caveats: Repertoire richness, not evenness, was significantly elevated in CIN3+ cases versus controls. Controls had more TRBV6-7 (about 0.16%) than cases (approximately 0.11%).

There are 15 residues in the CDR3. Germline V gives CDR1 SGHVS, CDR2 FQNEAQ. The V segment lost 5 bases and the J segment 4 bases; nucleotides outside the gene matches: 9. Clones were sequenced by immunoSEQ multiplex PCR, and TCRdb holds only the in-frame ones, with some missing. This listing includes around 30,000 clones. As to this clone: Its antigen is undetermined. The CDR3 extends 3 residues past the end of the read, so its final part is completed from the germline J gene.

The receptor's source is a woman aged 18 to 75 with a cervical HPV16 infection that either progressed to CIN3+ or cleared (not recorded which). Sample: blood buffy coat. The rearrangement joins TRBV7-8 to TRBJ1-2; TRBD1 matches at 8 bases. The CDR3 bases that were read are TGTGCCAGCAGCCCCAGACAGGGGTTGGGCTATGGC. Residues: CASSPRQGLGYG. The complete CDR3 reads CASSPRQGLGYGYTF.